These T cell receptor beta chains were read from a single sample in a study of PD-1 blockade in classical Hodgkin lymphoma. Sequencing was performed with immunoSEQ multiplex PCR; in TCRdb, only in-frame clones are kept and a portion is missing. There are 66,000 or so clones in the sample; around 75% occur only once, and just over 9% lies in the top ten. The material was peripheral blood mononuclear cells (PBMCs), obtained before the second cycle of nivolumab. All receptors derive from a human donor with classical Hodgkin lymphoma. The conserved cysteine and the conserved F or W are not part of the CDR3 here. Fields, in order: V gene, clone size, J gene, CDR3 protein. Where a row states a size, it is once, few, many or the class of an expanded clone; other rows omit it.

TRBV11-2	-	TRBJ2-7	ASSTTGGSSYEQY
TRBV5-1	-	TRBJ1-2	ASSLFDSTPHGYT
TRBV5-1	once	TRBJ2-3	ASSPFGLAGGSGTDTQY
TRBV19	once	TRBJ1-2	ASSIRQGSTSNYGYT
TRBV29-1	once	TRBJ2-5	SVRGRPGTGGQETQY
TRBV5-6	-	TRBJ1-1	ASSLTVNTEAF
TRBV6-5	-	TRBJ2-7	ASSYSGARPNEQY
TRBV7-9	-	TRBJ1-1	ASSTSNTEAF
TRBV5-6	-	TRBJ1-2	ASSGGGRWYGYT
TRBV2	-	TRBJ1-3	ASSWGTGLGNTIY
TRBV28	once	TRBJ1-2	ASSDRFYGYT
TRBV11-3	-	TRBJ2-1	ASSPDGTSYNEQF
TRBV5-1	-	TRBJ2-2	ASSNLITNTGELF
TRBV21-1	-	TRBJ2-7	ASSPYGYHFYEQY
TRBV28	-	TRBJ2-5	ASSFSVWSAGRPLETQY
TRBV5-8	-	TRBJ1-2	ASSQVSGMNYGYT
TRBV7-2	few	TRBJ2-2	ASSPWTSYRELF
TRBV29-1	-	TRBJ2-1	SGLGGPRSSYNEQF
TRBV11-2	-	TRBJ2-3	ASSLRTSGGIRTDTQY
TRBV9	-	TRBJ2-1	ASSLSGGAYNEQF
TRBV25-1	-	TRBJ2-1	ASSGLAAYNEQF
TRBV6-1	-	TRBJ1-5	ASSNHRNNQPQH
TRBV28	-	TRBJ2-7	ASWTLSYEQY
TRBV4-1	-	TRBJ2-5	ASSRTGEGETQY
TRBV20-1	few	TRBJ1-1	SARRTEAF
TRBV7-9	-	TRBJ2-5	ASSPDRNQETQY
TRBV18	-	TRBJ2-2	ASSRGLAGTGELF
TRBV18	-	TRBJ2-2	ASSFTTGATTGELF
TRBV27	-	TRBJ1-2	ASSPSDSSYGYT
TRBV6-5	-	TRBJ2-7	ASSTKGSEQY
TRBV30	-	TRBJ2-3	ARASSGNTDTQY
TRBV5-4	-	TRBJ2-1	ASSLELSNEQF
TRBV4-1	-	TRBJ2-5	ASSQPPGLGETQY
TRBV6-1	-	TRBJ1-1	ASILGLNTEAF
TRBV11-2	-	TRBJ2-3	ASSLVTGPDTQY
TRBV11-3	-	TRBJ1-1	ASSPSTGLRTF
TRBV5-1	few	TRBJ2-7	ASSFAGQGAEEQY
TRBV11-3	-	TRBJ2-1	ASSSHEEGVVSYNEQF
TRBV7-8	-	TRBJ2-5	ASRNSYQETQY
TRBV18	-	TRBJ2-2	ASSPTTSGVNTGELF
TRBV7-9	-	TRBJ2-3	ASSLYGRGGDTQY